This TCR beta chain came from a study of shared clonotypes between healthy human individuals (dated by TCRdb to the early 2020s). Regarding the research as a whole: A few men and two women, aged 18 to 49 years, made up the cohort. The study deeply sequenced blood TCR repertoires of several healthy adults to estimate repertoire size and the extent of clonotype sharing between individuals. Libraries were prepared and TCR repertoires were sequenced by different laboratories using diverse techniques, in order to increase sequencing depth and limit assay-specific biases. Each donor's leukapheresis produced roughly between roughly 0.85 and 10 billion PBMCs.

V trim: 1 base; J trim: 8 bases; unmatched bases: 7. Taken from cysteine to phenylalanine, the CDR3 has 14 residues. The only DNA kept is the CDR3, 42 bases in frame from the first base. CDR1 and CDR2 are read off the germline V gene as SGHRS and YFSETQ. What the work shows at the level of the full study, not this receptor alone: Pairwise subsampling indicated that sequencing depth was expected to affect the degree of clonotype sharing among donors. Sampling was restricted to blood, and TCR repertoires in tissue are likely to differ from TCR repertoires in blood. The small number of donors limited the genetic and exposure-history diversity represented.

The donors were healthy, HIV-negative adults with no recently reported acute infections or vaccinations. Every donor was a Caucasian adult living in Nashville, Tennessee, USA. In the unsorted samples, tens of millions of PBMCs were counted, and genomic DNA was extracted using the QIAamp DNA Blood Mini kit. Blood was obtained by leukapheresis, after which PBMCs were separated by Ficoll-Histopaque density gradient centrifugation and cryopreserved in liquid nitrogen vapor phase. A remark on this clone: No antigen is known for it. Base qualities were left out, and no much larger clone turns up one base away.

Using the deep immunoSEQ assay, TCR CDR3 regions were amplified from genomic DNA by multiplex PCR. Extracted genomic DNA from each cell subset was spread evenly across all wells of several immunoSEQ 96-well plates, with each plate serving as a replicate. For unsorted PBMC, 300 ng genomic DNA, equal to 32,000 or so T cell genomes, was loaded into each replicate PCR. Unsorted PBMC genomic DNA was sequenced across ten immunoSEQ deep assay plates. The purified libraries were quantified using a Qubit 3.0 fluorometer, sized with a Bioanalyzer 2100, and then quantified again using the KAPA Library Quantification kit. A separate single-read 150-cycle Illumina NextSeq 550 flow cell was used to sequence each immunoSEQ 96-well plate. The paper's processing steps were these. Because the immunoSEQ output included only junctional sequences and no quality scores, the filtering could not be the same as the filtering used for full-length reads. To assign V/J genes and CDR3, sequences were annotated using PyIR, a Python wrapper for IgBLAST v1.9, with IMGT germline references. Reads with weak V/J assignments (E-value above 1e-6), missing CDR3, stop codons, out-of-frame junctions, or ambiguous translated residues were removed. V3J clonotypes were defined as sequences sharing an identical inferred V gene, J gene, and CDR3 amino acid sequence. Percentage overlap between repertoires was calculated by dividing the number of shared unique clonotypes by the size of the smaller repertoire. Richness of each repertoire was evaluated using RTK rarefaction, the Chao1 estimator, and Recon v2.1 estimates of unobserved clonotypes. TCRdb took this table from immuneACCESS and kept in-frame rearrangements with V and J called. Such tables lack part of the clones; where checked against another copy, unresolved V genes explain under half of the gap, and the rest is unexplained. Clonal size and the V and J genes are those of that table, whereas D and trimming came from the DNA. Within this sample are about 480,000 clones, with over 60% of them counted one time only. The ten largest make up under 15% of the sample.

The rearranged chain carries TRBV5-1 and TRBJ1-2; a stretch of 8 junction bases matches TRBD1. The specimen sequenced was PBMCs. This clonotype originated in a woman in her forties in good health. Some clones in this sample may be carry-over from other donors' samples. The DNA is as follows: TGCGCCAGCAGCTTGTCGCAGGGGGCAGGAGGCTACACCTTC. This sequence encodes CASSLSQGAGGYTF.